This T cell receptor (beta chain) was sequenced during a study of glioma-infiltrating T cells after dendritic cell vaccination (dated by TCRdb to the mid-2010s). Broadly, across the study: Of the roughly 15 glioblastoma patients in the cohort, all drawn from Phase I and II dendritic cell vaccination trials, 9 were newly diagnosed and 6 had recurrent disease. In glioblastoma patients vaccinated with dendritic cells, deep sequencing of TCR beta CDR3 regions served to measure the amount of tumor-infiltrating lymphocytes and to compare repertoires between tumor and blood. Between 2003 and 2012, patients were given autologous tumor lysate-pulsed dendritic cell vaccination. Survival after dendritic cell vaccination was correlated with TCR sequencing metrics, such as TIL content and the overlap between tumor and blood repertoires. To make the vaccine, monocyte-derived dendritic cells were cultured for approximately 7 days with IL-4 and GM-CSF and then pulsed overnight with autologous tumor lysate. Patients received three intradermal dendritic cell vaccine injections at biweekly intervals in the arm below the axilla.

From the cysteine up to the phenylalanine, the CDR3 has a length of 14 residues. The DNA shown is the 42-base CDR3, in frame from base 1. Trimming costs V 0 bases and J 0 bases, and their ends lie 6 bases apart. Taken from the germline V gene, the CDR1 and CDR2 loops are SGHTS and YDEGEE. What the study reported, not specific to this receptor: The cohort was small and heterogeneous, few patients had complete blood and tumor sets, and even fewer had initial-recurrent tumor pairs. No direct relationship between TCR clonality and survival was found, suggesting a diverse polyclonal response may matter. After dendritic cell vaccination, a higher estimated pretreatment TIL content predicted longer time to progression and overall survival. The three-group TCR overlap response model was characterized as speculative, and prospective validation of the model was stated to be required.

Patients were selected for having adequate residual fresh-frozen tumor tissue and more than two years of available survival data. An isocitrate dehydrogenase mutation was not carried by any of the glioblastoma patients, although molecular status was otherwise variable. PBMC were collected before vaccination, two weeks after the third vaccination, and at tumor progression if tumor progression occurred. Genomic DNA was extracted with the Qiagen DNeasy Blood extraction Kit. Using the immunoSEQ assay, TCRB CDR3 regions were amplified from roughly 2.1 micrograms of genomic DNA, or from all available DNA when less than that was on hand. Multiplex PCR used 60 forward primers for TCR V beta segments and 13 reverse primers for J beta segments. To estimate reads per starting template, synthetic control templates were spiked into each sample at limiting dilution. The Illumina HiSeq System generated sequencing reads of 87 bp. The source study handled its data this way. PCR and sequencing errors were removed by merging closely related sequences with a nearest neighbor algorithm. TCR overlap was measured as the percentage of unique tumor TCR beta sequences also present in the same patient's peripheral blood. Here the immuneACCESS table is served through TCRdb, limited to in-frame sequences with V and J called. Missing clones are a known gap in these copies; in checked studies unresolved V genes cover under half, and the rest lacks a known reason. V and J calls and clone size come straight from that table; D and trimming were deduced from the DNA. This sample is represented by 30,000 to 40,000 clones; just under 85% of them were singletons. The ten largest clones capture about 7.8% of the sample.

Comments on this clone: The antigen it binds to is not known. No much larger clone is present one base from it, and per-base qualities are unavailable.

The V and J genes are TRBV5-8 and TRBJ2-5; no D segment can be confidently identified. The sequences come from blood, collected before dendritic cell vaccination. The sequence came from a human donor with glioblastoma. The CDR3 sequence is CASSLGGNQETQYF. The nucleotide sequence reads as follows: TGTGCCAGCAGCTTGGGCGGAAACCAAGAGACCCAGTACTTC.